A single sample is the source of the 9 T cell receptor beta chains below, sequenced in a study of CD8+CD57+ T cells in acquired aplastic anemia. TCR beta VDJ and CDR3 profiling used genomic DNA as template. TCRdb fed the reads into MiXCR, producing one record per CDR3 protein. The sample consists of hundreds of thousands of distinct CDR3 sequences, just under 70% of them appearing once. Sequenced input: sorted CD4+, CD8+, or CD8+CD57+ T cells (not recorded which) from PBMCs. Receptors were obtained from a human donor in good health, serving as a control.

There are many counts of this clonotype. The chain is built from TRBV5-1 and TRBJ2-3; D may correspond to TRBD1 or TRBD2 (5 bases each). The V and J ends lost 4 bases and 6 bases respectively, with 15 bases between them. CDR1 and CDR2 from the germline V gene are SGHRS and YFSETQ. The CDR3 covers 14 residues. This CDR3 is CASSKMRGGDTQYF. CDR3 nucleotide sequence: TGCGCCAGCAGCAAAATGAGGGGTGGGGATACGCAGTATTTT.

The chain combines TRBV24-1 with TRBJ1-2; D is unresolved. Per germline, CDR1 KGHDR and CDR2 SFDVKD. V was trimmed by 12 bases and J by 3 bases, leaving 13 bases between them. The CDR3 has 12 amino acids. CDR3 DNA sequence: TGTGCCGATACGGCGGATGACTATGGCTACACCTTC. Protein product: CADTADDYGYTF.

Of note for this clonotype: The conserved phenylalanine or tryptophan is not found at the CDR3 terminus, so this likely reflects a read error. Because the CDR3's place on the DNA is in doubt, the DNA is left out and the CDR3 is given as listed by TCRdb. The V and J genes are TRBV7-2 and TRBJ1-6; the listed D gene, TRBD1, was not tested against the DNA. Germline CDR1 is SGHTA and CDR2 is FQGNSA. A total of 12 residues make up the CDR3, ends included. CDR3 region: CASRSAGTALQV.

The chain joins TRBV5-6 to TRBJ2-5; a possible D gene is TRBD2 (5 bases). This CDR3 spans 12 amino acids. V lost 4 bases, J lost 4 bases, and 8 bases lay in between. Germline CDR1 reads SGHDT; CDR2 reads YYEEEE. The CDR3 DNA reads as TGTGCCAGCAGCGACCGGGGAGAGACCCAGTACTTC. Translated: CASSDRGETQYF.

This chain connects TRBV7-3 to TRBJ2-1, with D perhaps matching TRBD2 (5 bases). Germline V gene sequence: CDR1 SGHTA, CDR2 FQGTGA. This CDR3 contains 15 residues. The germline V and J ends were trimmed by 4 bases and 15 bases, with 25 bases remaining between them. CDR3 protein: CASSSQTGFGELLFF. In nucleotides, the CDR3 is TGTGCCAGCAGCTCTCAGACTGGGTTCGGGGAGCTGCTGTTCTTC.

The chain employs TRBV7-9 and TRBJ2-7; 10 nucleotides line up with TRBD2. V lost 8 bases, J lost 0 bases, and 7 bases stayed unmatched. Per germline, CDR1 SEHNR and CDR2 FQNEAQ (reference sequence). This CDR3 is 15 amino acids long. CDR3 coding DNA: TGTGCCAGCGGCAAACTAGCGGGGAGCTCCTACGAGCAGTACTTC. It yields the protein CASGKLAGSSYEQYF.

In its sample, this clonotype is medium-sized (0.01 to 0.1%). The chain links TRBV20-1 to TRBJ1-1; no definite D call. Germline V gene sequence: CDR1 DFQATT, CDR2 SNEGSKA (reference sequence). V was shortened by 0 bases and J by 5 bases, with 10 bases between the two germline ends. The CDR3 contains 13 residues. CDR3 sequence reads: CSARDWIGTEAFF. The CDR3 DNA is TGCAGTGCTAGAGATTGGATTGGAACTGAAGCTTTCTTT.

The chain joins TRBV5-1 to TRBJ2-5, with 8 nucleotides matching TRBD2. From germline, CDR1 is SGHRS and CDR2 YFSETQ. The CDR3 is 12 residues long. V was pared by 1 base and J by 9 bases, with 2 bases of the junction left unmatched. CDR3 DNA sequence: TGCGCCAGCAGCTTGATCGGGGGGGCCCAGTACTTC. Protein sequence: CASSLIGGAQYF.

About this clonotype: At one end the junction does not follow the germline gene, possibly because of a read error. The rearrangement uses TRBV7-2 and TRBJ2-5, with unresolved D. The length of the CDR3 is 14 residues. Germline assignment: CDR1 SGHTA and CDR2 FQGNSA. The chain's CDR3 is CASSFDRQAETKNF. The CDR3 DNA reads as TGTGCCAGCAGCTTTGATCGGCAGGCGGAGACGAAGAACTTC.